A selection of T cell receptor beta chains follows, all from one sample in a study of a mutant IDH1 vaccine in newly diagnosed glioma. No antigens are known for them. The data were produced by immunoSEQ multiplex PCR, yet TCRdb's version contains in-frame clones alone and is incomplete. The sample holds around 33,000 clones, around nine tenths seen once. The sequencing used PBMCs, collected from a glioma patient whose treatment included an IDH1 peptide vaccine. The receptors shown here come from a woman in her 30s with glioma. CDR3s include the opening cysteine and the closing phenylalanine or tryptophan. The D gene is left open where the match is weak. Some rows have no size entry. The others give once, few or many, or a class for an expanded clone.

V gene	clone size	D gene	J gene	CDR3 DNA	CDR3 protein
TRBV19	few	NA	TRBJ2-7	TGTGCCAGTAGTCTGGGACTCGGATACGAGCAGTACTTC	CASSLGLGYEQYF
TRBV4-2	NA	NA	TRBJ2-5	TGTGCCAGCAGCACAGGGGGGCGGGGGGGCCGGGTTGAGACCCAGTACTTC	CASSTGGRGGRVETQYF
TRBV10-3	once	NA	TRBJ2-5	TGTGCCATCAGTGACATACCGGGAAGAGAGACCCAGTACTTC	CAISDIPGRETQYF
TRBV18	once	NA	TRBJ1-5	TGTGCCAGCTCACCTAATAAGGGAACCAATCAGCCCCAGCATTTT	CASSPNKGTNQPQHF
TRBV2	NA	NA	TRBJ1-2	TGTGCCAGCAGTGAAGGGTACAGGTCCTACACCTTC	CASSEGYRSYTF
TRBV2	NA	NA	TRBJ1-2	TGTGCCAGCGAGGGCGGGAATAATGGCTACACCTTC	CASEGGNNGYTF
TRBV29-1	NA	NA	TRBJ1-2	TGCAGCGTTGAACTTAACTATGGCTACACCTTC	CSVELNYGYTF
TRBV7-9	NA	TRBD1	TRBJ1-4	TGTGCCAGCAGCCCAGGGACAGGGGAGAATGAAAAACTGTTTTTT	CASSPGTGENEKLFF
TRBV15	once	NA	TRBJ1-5	TGTGCCACCAGCAGGGGCCTCACAGCCGATCAGCCCCAGCATTTT	CATSRGLTADQPQHF
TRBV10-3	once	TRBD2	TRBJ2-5	TGTGCCATCAAGCTTAGCGGGGGGGTTGAGACCCAGTACTTC	CAIKLSGGVETQYF
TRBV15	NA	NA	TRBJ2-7	TGTGCCACCAGCAGAGCGGGGAACGAGCAGTACTTC	CATSRAGNEQYF
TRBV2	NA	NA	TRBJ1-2	TGTGCCAGCAGTGACGGAGACAATAGCGATGGCTACACCTTC	CASSDGDNSDGYTF
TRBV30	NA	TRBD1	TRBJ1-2	TGTGCCTGGAGTTCCCCACGCGACAGGGGGCAGTATGGCTACACCTTC	CAWSSPRDRGQYGYTF
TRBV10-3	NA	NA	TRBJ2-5	TGTGCCATCAGTGAGGGGCTAGCGCGTCGAGAGACCCAGTACTTC	CAISEGLARRETQYF
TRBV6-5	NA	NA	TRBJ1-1	TGTGCCAGCAGTTATAGGTTGGGGGGCAGGGAAGCTTTCTTT	CASSYRLGGREAFF
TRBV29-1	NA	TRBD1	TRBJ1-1	TGCAGCGTCCCAGACAGGGCCGCTGAAGCTTTCTTT	CSVPDRAAEAFF
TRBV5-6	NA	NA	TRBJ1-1	TGTGCCAGCAGCTCCCTTGACAGAACCCTGGCATATGGGGCTTTCTTT	CASSSLDRTLAYGAFF
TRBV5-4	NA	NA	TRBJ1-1	TGTGCCAGCAGCTTGGGAGAGGAGACTGAAGCTTTCTTT	CASSLGEETEAFF